The 30 T cell receptor beta chains listed next were all sequenced from one sample in a study of OX40 agonist ivuxolimab in advanced cancers. The data were produced by immunoSEQ multiplex PCR, yet TCRdb's version contains in-frame clones alone and is incomplete. The sample lists over 25,000 clones, roughly 80% seen once, with approximately 30% in the top ten. The specimen was CD4+ or CD8+ T cells sorted from blood, collected in a trial of the OX40 agonist ivuxolimab. Receptors originate from an adult with an advanced solid tumor such as melanoma, head and neck, liver or kidney cancer.

With respect to this clone: The same CDR3 also results from other DNA sequences found in this sample. The chain links TRBV29-1 to TRBJ1-2, with a possible D match to TRBD1 (6 bases). Germline V lookup: CDR1 SQVTM, CDR2 ANQGSEA. V was shortened by 6 bases and J by 8 bases, with 25 bases between the two germline ends. The CDR3 runs 15 residues. CDR3 bases: TGCAGCGTCCTCAGACAGGACAACCTCCGAGAGGGCTACACCTTC. Its translation: CSVLRQDNLREGYTF.

The DNA for the CDR3 is TGCGCCAGCAGCTTGTGGACTCACAGGATAAACACTGAAGCTTTCTTT. Translation gives CASSLWTHRINTEAFF. The V and J genes are TRBV5-1 and TRBJ1-1; tentative D call: TRBD1 (5 bases). The CDR3 is made up of 16 amino acids. Trimming took off 1 base at V and 2 bases at J, with 15 bases between the two ends. Germline V gene data show CDR1 as SGHRS and CDR2 as YFSETQ.

The gene calls are TRBV7-9 and TRBJ2-7; D possibly uses TRBD1 or TRBD2 (5 bases each). Germline V CDR1 and CDR2: SEHNR, FQNEAQ (reference sequence). The CDR3 length is 12 residues. Trimming pared 7 bases from V and 5 bases from J, leaving 12 bases between. CDR3 sequence: CASNRDGDEQYF. The DNA for the CDR3 is TGTGCCAGCAATCGGGACGGGGACGAGCAGTACTTC.

This sequence joins TRBV27 and TRBJ2-1; TRBD1 aligns across 9 bases. The CDR3 contains 17 residues. The germline gives CDR1 MNHEY, CDR2 SMNVEV (reference sequence). V lost 9 bases and J lost 1; bases outside the gene matches: 13. The CDR3 coding sequence is TGTGCCAGTTCCGGGACAGGGAGAGGTTGGTCCTACAATGAGCAGTTCTTC. Translating it yields CASSGTGRGWSYNEQFF.

This sequence joins TRBV7-6 and TRBJ1-3; D is possibly TRBD1 (5 bases). The CDR3 totals 13 residues. Germline CDR1 reads SGHVS; CDR2 reads FNYEAQ. Trimming left V 10 bases short and J 5 bases short, with 15 bases between. CDR3 region: CATYGGERNTIYF. The CDR3 coding sequence is TGTGCCACCTACGGAGGGGAAAGAAACACCATATATTTT. Looking up the rest from reference TRBV7-6 and TRBJ1-3 gives the full variable domain: GAGVSQSPRYKVTKRGQDVALRCDPISGHVSLYWYRQALGQGPEFLTYFNYEAQQDKSGLPNDRFSAERPEGSISTLTIQRTEQRDSAMYRCATYGGERNTIYFGEGSWLTVV.

J is TRBJ2-2 and V is TRBV4-1, with D unclear. Looked up from germline, CDR1 is MGHRA and CDR2 is YSYEKL. The CDR3 extends over 17 amino acids. The V and J ends lost 0 bases and 6 bases respectively, with 17 bases between them. The CDR3 protein is CASSQDPNGQYPGELFF. CDR3 nucleotides: TGCGCCAGCAGCCAAGATCCCAACGGTCAGTACCCCGGGGAGCTGTTTTTT.

This chain joins TRBV11-2 and TRBJ1-5, with D perhaps matching TRBD1 (5 bases). CDR1 and CDR2 (germline): SGHAT, FQNNGV. Trimming stripped 0 bases from V and 5 bases from J, with 11 bases between. This CDR3 has 15 amino acids. CDR3 in DNA: TGTGCCAGCAGCTTAGAGGCGGGGGTGGATCAGCCCCAGCATTTT. It yields the protein CASSLEAGVDQPQHF.

This clone was seen a few times. The chain is built from TRBV5-1 and TRBJ2-7; 16 nucleotides agree with TRBD2. From germline, CDR1 is SGHRS and CDR2 YFSETQ. CDR3 length equals 16 residues. V shed 4 bases, J shed 4 bases, and the junction held 5 bases outside the gene matches. The CDR3 region has the DNA TGCGCCAGCAGCACGGGACTAGCGGGGGGGCTTTACGAGCAGTACTTC. As protein: CASSTGLAGGLYEQYF.

In this sample, this clone is medium-sized. The chain is built from TRBV7-6 and TRBJ1-5; 12 nucleotides align to TRBD1. The CDR3 is made up of 17 amino acids. Germline V CDR1 and CDR2: SGHVS, FNYEAQ. Losses at the gene ends were 4 bases for V and 4 bases for J; bases not matched to a gene: 8. CDR3 coding DNA: TGTGCCAGCAGCTCATTCCCGGGACAGGGGGCTAATCAGCCCCAGCATTTT. Protein sequence: CASSSFPGQGANQPQHF.

This chain joins TRBV7-9 and TRBJ1-5; TRBD1 might be the D (6 bases). This CDR3 spans 14 amino acids. V was clipped by 3 bases and J by 4 bases, with 10 bases between them. CDR1 and CDR2 (germline): SEHNR, FQNEAQ (reference sequence). CDR3 nucleotide sequence: TGTGCCAGCAGCTTCACAGGGTCGAATCAGCCCCAGCATTTT. The encoded protein is CASSFTGSNQPQHF.

The chain recombines TRBV28 with TRBJ2-5; D possibly corresponds to TRBD1 (5 bases). Germline V gene lookup returns CDR1 MDHEN and CDR2 SYDVKM. With 3 bases removed from V and 1 base from J, the gap between germline ends came to 18 bases. The CDR3 length is 17 residues. As DNA, the CDR3 is TGTGCCAGCAGTTTTCAGGCGATAGGCGACAGCCAAGAGACCCAGTACTTC. Translating it yields CASSFQAIGDSQETQYF.

V is TRBV6-1 and J is TRBJ2-7, with TRBD1 as a possible D gene (5 bases). The CDR3 contains 15 residues. Trimming removed 0 bases from V and 7 bases from J, with 16 bases in between. Germline V lookup: CDR1 MNHNS, CDR2 SASEGT. The CDR3 DNA is TGTGCCAGCAGTGAAGCAAGGGGTGTAGCTAGGGAGCAGTACTTC. Its protein product is CASSEARGVAREQYF.

The gene calls are TRBV19 and TRBJ2-4; 10 bases are a match to TRBD1. The germline V gene has CDR1 LNHDA and CDR2 SQIVND (reference sequence). There are 15 residues in the CDR3. V was clipped by 4 bases and J by 7 bases; unmatched bases: 7. CDR3 loop: CASSTRDRGANIQYF. CDR3 nucleotides: TGTGCCAGTAGTACACGGGACAGGGGTGCGAACATTCAGTACTTC.

CDR3 sequence: CASSWGGDLPYEQYF. The DNA of the CDR3 is TGTGCCAGCAGCTGGGGTGGGGATCTGCCCTACGAGCAGTACTTC. The chain recombines TRBV5-6 with TRBJ2-7; D unresolved. The CDR3 spans 15 residues. The V end lost 3 bases, the J end lost 2 bases, and 15 bases lay between the germline ends. Germline V CDR1 and CDR2: SGHDT, YYEEEE.

This clone is a singleton in its sample. The chain combines TRBV5-1 with TRBJ2-7; D not resolved. The ends were cut back, 9 bases at V and 0 bases at J, with 10 bases in the middle. There are 12 residues in the CDR3. Germline V lookup: CDR1 SGHRS, CDR2 YFSETQ. CDR3 sequence: CATGPSSYEQYF. The DNA of the CDR3 is TGCGCCACCGGGCCCAGCTCCTACGAGCAGTACTTC.

J is TRBJ1-6 and V is TRBV5-1; a possible D gene is TRBD1 (6 bases). The CDR3 is made up of 14 amino acids. V gave up 0 bases and J gave up 10 bases, with 11 bases separating them. Germline V gives CDR1 SGHRS, CDR2 YFSETQ. CDR3 bases: TGCGCCAGCAGCTTGGGAGGGGGGTACTCACCCCTCCACTTT. Amino acid sequence: CASSLGGGYSPLHF.

The V gene is TRBV30, the J gene TRBJ2-5; 12 positions match TRBD1. CDR1 and CDR2 from the germline V gene are GTSNPN and SVGIG (reference sequence). Trimming took 3 bases from V and 4 from J; bases not matched to a gene: 9. This CDR3 comprises 16 residues. The CDR3 region has the DNA TGTGCCTGGAGCCCAGGGACAGGGGGCGTGATAGAGACCCAGTACTTC. Protein: CAWSPGTGGVIETQYF. The complete variable domain, with remaining parts taken from reference TRBV30 and TRBJ2-5, reads SQTIHQWPATLVQPVGSPLSLECTVEGTSNPNLYWYRQAAGRGLQLLFYSVGIGQISSEVPQNLSASRPQDRQFILSSKKLLLSDSGFYLCAWSPGTGGVIETQYFGPGTRLLVL.

This clone was observed a handful of times. The chain couples TRBV9 to TRBJ2-7, with 7 bases aligning to TRBD1. Germline CDR1 and CDR2: SGDLS and YYNGEE. This CDR3 has 17 amino acids. The V segment lost 3 bases and the J segment 4 bases; nucleotides outside the gene matches: 16. The DNA for the CDR3 is TGTGCCAGCAGCGCGCAAGAGGGGGCCGGTGGGTCGTACGAGCAGTACTTC. Residues: CASSAQEGAGGSYEQYF.

The rearrangement links TRBV13 to TRBJ1-5; possible D gene TRBD1, 6 bases. The CDR3 is 14 amino acids. The ends were cut back, 0 bases at V and 4 bases at J, with 7 bases in the middle. Germline-derived CDR1 and CDR2 are PRHDT and FYEKMQ (reference sequence). The CDR3 here is CASSLGGQNQPQHF. Here the CDR3 DNA reads TGTGCCAGCAGCTTAGGGGGACAAAATCAGCCCCAGCATTTT.

The rearrangement joins TRBV7-6 to TRBJ2-1; 12 positions agree with TRBD2. The CDR3 totals 16 residues. Germline assignment: CDR1 SGHVS and CDR2 FNYEAQ. The V segment lost 3 bases and the J segment 8 bases; nucleotides outside the gene matches: 8. CDR3 residues: CASSFAGTSGFYEQFF. The CDR3 coding sequence is TGTGCCAGCAGCTTCGCCGGGACTAGCGGGTTTTATGAGCAGTTCTTC.

J is TRBJ2-7 and V is TRBV7-2; 9 bases are shared with TRBD1. V lost 5 bases and J lost 2; bases outside the gene matches: 7. CDR3 length: 15 residues. Germline CDR1 SGHTA, CDR2 FQGNSA. The CDR3 DNA reads as TGTGCCAGCAGCAACCGGGACAGGGCCCCCTACGAGCAGTACTTC. Translation gives CASSNRDRAPYEQYF.

The chain is built from TRBV2 and TRBJ2-2; 10 nucleotides line up with TRBD1. The CDR3 contains 19 residues. CDR1 is SNHLY, CDR2 FYNNEI, per germline. Trimming took 6 bases from V and 2 from J; bases not matched to a gene: 15. CDR3 loop: CASSYSPGTGAGNTGELFF. Here the CDR3 DNA reads TGTGCCAGCAGCTATAGTCCCGGGACAGGGGCAGGCAACACCGGGGAGCTGTTTTTT. Together with reference TRBV2 and TRBJ2-2, the CDR3 gives the full variable domain: EPEVTQTPSHQVTQMGQEVILRCVPISNHLYFYWYRQILGQKVEFLVSFYNNEISEKSEIFDDQFSVERPDGSNFTLKIRSTKLEDSAMYFCASSYSPGTGAGNTGELFFGEGSRLTVL.

The chain is built from TRBV9 and TRBJ2-5; 14 nucleotides line up with TRBD2. Germline V CDR1 and CDR2: SGDLS, YYNGEE. With V trimmed by 4 bases and J by 5 bases, 10 bases remained unmatched. CDR3 length equals 17 residues. In nucleotides, the CDR3 is TGTGCCAGCAGCCCAGGGACTAGCGGGGGCGTGTTGGAGACCCAGTACTTC. Encoded protein: CASSPGTSGGVLETQYF.

The genes are TRBV20-1 and TRBJ2-5; D unresolved. Germline values: CDR1 DFQATT, CDR2 SNEGSKA (reference sequence). This CDR3 region has 11 residues. Trimming left V 6 bases short and J 5 bases short, with 10 bases between. This chain's CDR3 is CSATDGETQYF. CDR3 in DNA: TGCAGTGCCACCGACGGGGAGACCCAGTACTTC.

J is TRBJ2-3 and V is TRBV6-1; 9 bases are shared with TRBD2. CDR3 size: 15 residues. Trimming cost V 2 bases and J 4 bases; bases outside gene matches: 4. Germline CDR1 reads MNHNS; CDR2 reads SASEGT. The CDR3 region has the DNA TGTGCCAGCAGTGAAAGTAGCGGGAGTCCAGATACGCAGTATTTT. As protein: CASSESSGSPDTQYF.

This clone was detected once. The chain joins TRBV6-1 to TRBJ2-3; D possibly corresponds to TRBD1 (6 bases). From germline, CDR1 is MNHNS and CDR2 SASEGT. The CDR3 is 14 amino acids. V lost 8 bases to trimming and J lost 2 bases, with 14 bases between them. The CDR3, as DNA: TGTGCCAGCGGCTGGACAGCTTACACAGATACGCAGTATTTT. Translated: CASGWTAYTDTQYF.

The chain recombines TRBV6-5 with TRBJ1-1, with D maybe TRBD1 (5 bases). Germline lookup yields CDR1 MNHEY and CDR2 SVGAGI. The CDR3 has 15 residues. Trimming cost V 0 bases and J 4 bases, with 12 bases left between them. CDR3 sequence: CASSYSIGGGTEAFF. Here the CDR3 DNA reads TGTGCCAGCAGTTACTCGATTGGGGGTGGCACTGAAGCTTTCTTT.

V is TRBV7-9 and J is TRBJ2-3, with TRBD1 matching over 9 bases. The CDR3 is 18 amino acids. CDR1 and CDR2 from the germline V gene are SEHNR and FQNEAQ (reference sequence). Trimming cost V 5 bases and J 2 bases; bases outside gene matches: 14. The CDR3 protein is CASSTIGQGYENTDTQYF. The CDR3 DNA is TGTGCCAGCAGCACCATAGGACAGGGGTATGAGAACACAGATACGCAGTATTTT.

This clone was observed once. This chain connects TRBV5-6 to TRBJ2-1; the D is unclear. Germline lookup yields CDR1 SGHDT and CDR2 YYEEEE. V was clipped by 4 bases and J by 5 bases, with 13 bases between them. The CDR3 covers 14 residues. The CDR3 protein is CASSPLFANNEQFF. CDR3 DNA sequence: TGTGCCAGCAGCCCTCTGTTCGCTAACAATGAGCAGTTCTTC.

This clone was observed a handful of times. The V and J genes are TRBV5-1 and TRBJ2-1, with 9 bases lining up with TRBD2. V shed 8 bases, J shed 1 base, and the junction held 1 base outside the gene matches. Looked up from germline, CDR1 is SGHRS and CDR2 is YFSETQ. This CDR3 contains 13 residues. In nucleotides, the CDR3 is TGCGCCAGTAGCGGGAGTTCCTACAATGAGCAGTTCTTC. Translating gives CASSGSSYNEQFF.